This T cell receptor beta chain stems from a study of T-cell memory formation after mild COVID-19. MiXCR, run by TCRdb on the 5' RACE reads, gives a single entry per CDR3 protein. The sample has about 430,000 distinct CDR3 sequences; roughly 24% are singletons. This CDR3 has 15 amino acids. V was pared by 1 base and J by 3 bases, with 16 bases between. The germline gives CDR1 DFQATT, CDR2 SNEGSKA (reference sequence). Sequencing was done on a sample of PBMCs or a T cell subset sorted from them (not recorded which). The chain links TRBV20-1 to TRBJ2-7, with D possibly being TRBD1 or TRBD2 (6 bases each). This clonotype was sampled from an adult woman who had mild COVID-19 (a few samples of this study predate the infection). Cell type and time point are not known. CDR3 sequence reads: CSARGGRGGRYEQYF. In nucleotides, the CDR3 is TGCAGTGCTAGAGGGGGCAGGGGAGGACGCTACGAGCAGTACTTC.